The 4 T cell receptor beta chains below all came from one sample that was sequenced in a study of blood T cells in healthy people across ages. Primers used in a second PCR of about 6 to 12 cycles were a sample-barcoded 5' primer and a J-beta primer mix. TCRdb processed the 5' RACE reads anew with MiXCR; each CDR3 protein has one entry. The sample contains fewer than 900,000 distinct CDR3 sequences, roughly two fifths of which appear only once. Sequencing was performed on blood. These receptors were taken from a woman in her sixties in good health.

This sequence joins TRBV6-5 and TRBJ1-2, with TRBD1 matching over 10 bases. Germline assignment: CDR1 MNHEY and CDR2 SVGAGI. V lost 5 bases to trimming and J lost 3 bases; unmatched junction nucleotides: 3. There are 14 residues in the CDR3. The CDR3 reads CASSDRGLYYGYTF. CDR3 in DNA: TGTGCCAGCAGTGACAGGGGGCTCTACTATGGCTACACCTTC.

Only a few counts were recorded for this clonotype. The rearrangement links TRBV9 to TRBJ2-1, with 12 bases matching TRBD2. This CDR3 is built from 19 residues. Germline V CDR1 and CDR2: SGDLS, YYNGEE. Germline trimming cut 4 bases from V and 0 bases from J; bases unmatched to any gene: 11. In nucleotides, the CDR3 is TGTGCCAGCAGCATCACCGGGACTAGCGGGTCGAGCTCCTACAATGAGCAGTTCTTC. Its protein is CASSITGTSGSSSYNEQFF.

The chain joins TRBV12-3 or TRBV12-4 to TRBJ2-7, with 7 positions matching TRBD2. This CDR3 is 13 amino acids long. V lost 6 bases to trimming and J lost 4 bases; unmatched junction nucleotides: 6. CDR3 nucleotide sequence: TGTGCCAGCAGCCCCCCCGGGAGGTACGAGCAGTACTTC. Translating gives CASSPPGRYEQYF.

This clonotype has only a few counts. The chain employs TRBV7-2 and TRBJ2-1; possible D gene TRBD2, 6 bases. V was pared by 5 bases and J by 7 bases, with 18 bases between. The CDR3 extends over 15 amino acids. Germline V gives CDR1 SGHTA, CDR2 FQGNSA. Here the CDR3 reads CASSRSGSGGNEQFF. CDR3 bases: TGTGCCAGCAGCCGGAGCGGATCTGGGGGGAATGAGCAGTTCTTC.